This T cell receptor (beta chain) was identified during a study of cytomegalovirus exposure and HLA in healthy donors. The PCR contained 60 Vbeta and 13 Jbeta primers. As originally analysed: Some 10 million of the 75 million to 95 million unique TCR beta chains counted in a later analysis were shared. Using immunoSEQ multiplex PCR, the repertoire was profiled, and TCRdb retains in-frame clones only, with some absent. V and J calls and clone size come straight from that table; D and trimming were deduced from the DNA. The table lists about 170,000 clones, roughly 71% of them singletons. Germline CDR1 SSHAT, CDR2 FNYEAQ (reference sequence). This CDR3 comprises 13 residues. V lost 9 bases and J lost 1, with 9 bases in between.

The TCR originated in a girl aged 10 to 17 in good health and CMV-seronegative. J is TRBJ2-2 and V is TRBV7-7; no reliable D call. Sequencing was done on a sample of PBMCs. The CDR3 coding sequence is TGTGCCAGGCTAGAGCGGAACACCGGGGAGCTGTTTTTT. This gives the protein CARLERNTGELFF.